This T cell receptor (beta chain) was recovered during a study of blood T cell repertoires in COVID-19. Study summary: COVID-19 samples collected from the United States, Italy and Spain covered acute and convalescent phases. The cDNA or gDNA used as material had been derived from T cells, B-cell-depleted T cells, or PBMCs.

Between the trimmed V and J ends, which lost 1 base and 6 bases, there was a span of 18 bases. The CDR3 sequence is 17 residues long. Germline assignment: CDR1 SEHNR and CDR2 FQNEAQ (reference sequence). In its sample, this clone was seen a few times. Assignment of participants to cohorts was predicated upon participant-reported clinical history. Study processing details: How many nucleated cells were present was estimated from reference gene primer amplification. Method: immunoSEQ multiplex PCR; TCRdb's copy keeps in-frame clones and lacks some. V and J calls and clone size follow that table, whereas D and trimming were derived from the DNA. The table includes some 240,000 clones, approximately 79% detected once.

The chain recombines TRBV7-9 with TRBJ2-2; a weak D match, TRBD1 (5 bases). Sequencing was done on a sample of PBMCs or T cells enriched from blood (not recorded which). The sequence came from a man aged 25-45 years with acute COVID-19. The DNA of the CDR3 is TGTGCCAGCAGCTTAGAGTCGCTAGAAACAGGATCCGGGGAGCTGTTTTTT. Amino acid sequence: CASSLESLETGSGELFF.